This TCR beta chain was captured in a study of T cells after yellow fever vaccination. Study-wide background: Where fractions had low cell numbers, libraries were prepared from them with the SMART-Seq v4 Ultra Low Input RNA kit.

V dropped 3 bases and J dropped 5; count of bases not matched to a gene: 5. This CDR3 region has 16 residues. Per the germline V gene, CDR1 is LGHNA and CDR2 is YNFKEQ. The study's findings and limits: Post-booster repertoires again held most primary-vaccination clones (about 96% CD4, 88% CD8).

One entry per CDR3 protein results from TCRdb running MiXCR on the 5' RACE reads. The repertoire holds 450,000 to 600,000 distinct CDR3 sequences, approximately 12% seen once, with about 14% in the top ten. In this sample, this clonotype turned up a few times. Antigen specificity is unknown. The receptor comes from a young man who received the YFV17D yellow fever vaccine. Material: PBMCs, obtained on the day of the yellow fever booster vaccination. The gene calls are TRBV4-2 and TRBJ2-1, with 12 bases lining up with TRBD2. CDR3 sequence reads: CASSQELAGGNNEQFF. DNA for the CDR3: TGTGCCAGCAGCCAGGAACTAGCGGGAGGTAACAATGAGCAGTTCTTC.